Each of the 11 T cell receptor beta chains below was sequenced from the same sample in a study of T cells expressing NK-cell markers. TCRdb processed the 5' RACE reads again and assigns one entry to each CDR3 protein, with no DNA. The sample's table shows about 440,000 distinct CDR3 sequences. The sample consisted of blood T cells: a sorted CD56 or NKG2C T cell subset, CD4+ or CD8+ T cells, or bulk PBMC T cells (not recorded which). The receptors here all came from a woman between 18 and 70 years old in good health.

CDR3 protein: CASSQELGQDGELFF. The V call is TRBV4-3, the J call TRBJ2-2; the TCRdb D gene call, TRBD1, has no DNA to confirm it. The CDR3 consists of 15 residues. The germline CDR1 and CDR2 sequences are LGHNA and YSLEER.

The chain couples TRBV12-3 or TRBV12-4 to TRBJ1-1. The CDR3 consists of 13 residues. The CDR3 sequence: CASNRALGTEAFF.

This chain joins TRBV5-5 and TRBJ2-1; lacking DNA, the TRBD1 call made by TCRdb goes unchecked. The germline CDR1 and CDR2 sequences are SGHKS and YYEKEE (reference sequence). This CDR3 spans 15 amino acids. The CDR3 loop reads CASSSRQEDTDEQFF.

This chain joins TRBV6-5 and TRBJ1-1. The CDR3 covers 13 residues. Germline loops: CDR1 MNHEY, CDR2 SVGAGI. This chain's CDR3 is CASSYAGNTEAFF.

This rearrangement joins TRBV7-2 to TRBJ2-3; no DNA is available, so the TRBD2 call from TCRdb remains unchecked. This CDR3 is 16 amino acids long. Germline lookup yields CDR1 SGHTA and CDR2 FQGNSA. The CDR3 loop reads CASRPTSGTSSATQYF.

This chain joins TRBV4-2 and TRBJ2-3; absent DNA, TCRdb's TRBD1 call cannot be checked. The germline CDR1 and CDR2 sequences are LGHNA and YNFKEQ. This CDR3 region has 14 residues. CDR3 loop: CASARDRSTDTQYF.

The V and J genes are TRBV11-2 and TRBJ1-2; lacking DNA, the TRBD1 call made by TCRdb goes unchecked. Per the germline V gene, CDR1 is SGHAT and CDR2 is FQNNGV. CDR3 length: 16 amino acids. This CDR3 is CASSPRGRGSNYGYTF.

The V gene is TRBV7-9, the J gene TRBJ2-1; the D call from TCRdb, TRBD1, cannot be confirmed without DNA. The CDR3 length is 16 residues. CDR1 SEHNR and CDR2 FQNEAQ come from the germline V gene (reference sequence). CDR3 residues: CASSSPGTGVRSEQFF. Using reference TRBV7-9 and TRBJ2-1 for the parts outside the CDR3, the full variable domain is DTGVSQNPRHKITKRGQNVTFRCDPISEHNRLYWYRQTLGQGPEFLTYFQNEAQLEKSRLLSDRFSAERPKGSFSTLEIQRTEQGDSAMYLCASSSPGTGVRSEQFFGPGTRLTVL.

This rearrangement joins TRBV5-1 to TRBJ1-6; TCRdb's D call of TRBD1 is untestable without DNA. Germline V gene lookup returns CDR1 SGHRS and CDR2 YFSETQ. The CDR3 sequence is 15 residues long. This chain's CDR3 is CASSGQGALDSPLHF.

V and J are TRBV7-9 and TRBJ1-2; lacking DNA, the TRBD1 call made by TCRdb goes unchecked. Looked up from germline, CDR1 is SEHNR and CDR2 is FQNEAQ (reference sequence). This CDR3 is built from 12 residues. The CDR3 loop is CASEGAPGGYTF.

This chain joins TRBV5-1 and TRBJ2-2; TCRdb calls TRBD2, which cannot be checked without DNA. This CDR3 has 14 amino acids. In germline, CDR1 is SGHRS, CDR2 YFSETQ. The CDR3 region is CASRSTSGTGELFF.